This TCR beta chain was sequenced during a study of blood T cell repertoires in COVID-19. TCRdb's copy holds only in-frame clones and misses some; the assay was immunoSEQ multiplex PCR. The repertoire has about 70,000 clones, 70% to 90% of them found once; the top ten carry about 15%. The table lists this clone with a count of one. The germline CDR1 and CDR2 sequences are SNHLY and FYNNEI. There are 12 residues in the CDR3. The V end was cut by 3 bases, the J end by 7 bases, with 9 bases between. Sequencing was carried out using peripheral blood. The rearrangement uses TRBV2 and TRBJ1-2; D is unclear. This TCR derives from a man aged 40-55 years with COVID-19, enrolled during active disease. The CDR3 loop reads CASSDEYGGYTF. The CDR3 DNA sequence: TGTGCCAGCAGTGACGAGTATGGTGGCTACACCTTC.